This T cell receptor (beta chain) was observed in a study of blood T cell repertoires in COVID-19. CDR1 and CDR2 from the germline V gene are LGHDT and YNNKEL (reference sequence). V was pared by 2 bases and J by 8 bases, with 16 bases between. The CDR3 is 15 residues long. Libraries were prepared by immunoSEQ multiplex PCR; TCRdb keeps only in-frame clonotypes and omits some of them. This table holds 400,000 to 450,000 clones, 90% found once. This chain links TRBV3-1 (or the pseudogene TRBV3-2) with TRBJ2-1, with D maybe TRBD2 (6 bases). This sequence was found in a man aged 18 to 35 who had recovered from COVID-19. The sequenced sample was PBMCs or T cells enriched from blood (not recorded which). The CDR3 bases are TGTGCCAGCAGCCAAACGGAGGGCAGATTCGATGAGCAGTTCTTC. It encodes CASSQTEGRFDEQFF.